Below, 20 T cell receptor beta chains from the same sample are listed, as sequenced in a study of T cell responses to AZD1222 COVID-19 vaccine. The data were produced by immunoSEQ multiplex PCR, yet TCRdb's version contains in-frame clones alone and is incomplete. Altogether 88,000 or so clones are present, about nine tenths being singletons, with the ten largest covering 2% to 3%. Sequencing used peripheral blood, obtained on day 0 of AZD1222 vaccination. The receptor source for this set is an adult in good health.

The chain combines TRBV27 with TRBJ1-1, with D possibly TRBD1 on 5 matching bases. The CDR3 runs 15 residues. V dropped 6 bases and J dropped 1 base, with 15 bases sitting between them. Per germline, CDR1 MNHEY and CDR2 SMNVEV (reference sequence). CDR3 sequence (DNA): TGTGCCAGCAGAACGTCGGGGGGTGCGAACACTGAAGCTTTCTTT. Residues: CASRTSGGANTEAFF.

The chain joins TRBV7-9 to TRBJ2-3; D unresolved. This CDR3 is built from 13 residues. Germline CDR1 SEHNR, CDR2 FQNEAQ (reference sequence). Trimming stripped 3 bases from V and 5 bases from J, with 9 bases between. CDR3 nucleotides: TGTGCCAGCAGCTTGAGCACCGGAGATACGCAGTATTTT. This sequence encodes CASSLSTGDTQYF.

This chain links TRBV7-8 with TRBJ1-4; D is unresolved. In germline, CDR1 is SGHVS, CDR2 FQNEAQ. Trimming left V 2 bases short and J 0 bases short, with 13 bases between. The CDR3 consists of 17 residues. The CDR3 loop is CASSLSQRTATNEKLFF. For the CDR3, the DNA is TGTGCCAGCAGCTTATCACAAAGGACTGCAACTAATGAAAAACTGTTTTTT.

The chain recombines TRBV13 with TRBJ2-1; 7 bases are shared with TRBD2. Losses at the gene ends were 0 bases for V and 1 base for J; bases not matched to a gene: 3. Germline V gene data show CDR1 as PRHDT and CDR2 as FYEKMQ (reference sequence). The CDR3 consists of 16 residues. The CDR3 DNA sequence: TGTGCCAGCAGCTTAGGTCCTAGCGGATCCTACAATGAGCAGTTCTTC. This sequence encodes CASSLGPSGSYNEQFF.

The gene calls are TRBV18 and TRBJ2-7; D is possibly TRBD2 (5 bases). CDR3 length: 13 residues. Germline loops: CDR1 KGHSH, CDR2 LQKENI. Trimming shortened V by 6 bases and J by 5 bases, and 14 bases separated the two germline ends. The CDR3 nucleotides read TGTGCCAGCTCCCGGACTGTGAGGCACGAGCAGTACTTC. Translating gives CASSRTVRHEQYF.

The V call is TRBV29-1, the J call TRBJ2-1; the D is unclear. There are 15 residues in the CDR3. Looked up from germline, CDR1 is SQVTM and CDR2 is ANQGSEA. V was shortened by 1 base and J by 7 bases, with 17 bases between the two germline ends. In DNA form, the CDR3 reads TGCAGCGTTGAAGTGTTCAGCGCTACTGGGAATGAGCAGTTCTTC. Protein: CSVEVFSATGNEQFF.

The chain is built from TRBV5-4 and TRBJ2-5; D gene ambiguous. Trimming removed 3 bases at V and 5 bases at J, with 8 bases between. This CDR3 has 12 residues. The germline V gene has CDR1 SGHNT and CDR2 YYREEE (reference sequence). The CDR3 sequence: CASSWERETQYF. As DNA, the CDR3 is TGTGCCAGCAGCTGGGAACGGGAGACCCAGTACTTC.

This clone appeared a single time. The rearrangement joins TRBV27 to TRBJ1-2; 8 bases fit TRBD1. Germline CDR1 reads MNHEY; CDR2 reads SMNVEV (reference sequence). J gave up 2 bases and V 3 bases, and 2 bases lay outside the gene matches. The CDR3 consists of 14 residues. CDR3 sequence: CASSFRGPNYGYTF. CDR3 in DNA: TGTGCCAGCAGTTTCAGGGGGCCGAACTATGGCTACACCTTC.

The genes are TRBV29-1 and TRBJ1-2, with 8 bases that match TRBD1. The V gene's germline CDR1 is SQVTM and CDR2 ANQGSEA. The ends lost 8 bases at V and 4 bases at J; junction bases unmatched: 9. The CDR3 has 13 amino acids. This CDR3 reads CSTGTGRRYGYTF. The CDR3 coding sequence is TGCAGCACCGGGACAGGCCGGCGCTATGGCTACACCTTC.

The chain recombines TRBV19 with TRBJ1-1; TRBD1 is a possible D gene (6 bases). This CDR3 region has 14 residues. Germline V gene sequence: CDR1 LNHDA, CDR2 SQIVND (reference sequence). V was cut by 8 bases and J by 2 bases, with 15 bases left in between. The chain's CDR3 is CASSDGRGNTEAFF. CDR3 sequence (DNA): TGTGCCAGTTCTGATGGCAGGGGAAACACTGAAGCTTTCTTT. The full variable domain, in which reference TRBV19 and TRBJ1-1 provide the parts outside the CDR3, is DGGITQSPKYLFRKEGQNVTLSCEQNLNHDAMYWYRQDPGQGLRLIYYSQIVNDFQKGDIAEGYSVSREKKESFPLTVTSAQKNPTAFYLCASSDGRGNTEAFFGQGTRLTVV.

The chain uses TRBV4-3 and TRBJ2-1; 10 bases map to TRBD2. There are 16 residues in the CDR3. The germline gives CDR1 LGHNA, CDR2 YSLEER. The V gene end was trimmed by 0 bases and the J gene end by 10 bases; junction bases not matched to a gene: 9. The CDR3 region is CASSQDPSGGAWEQFF. The CDR3 DNA follows: TGCGCCAGCAGCCAAGATCCCAGCGGGGGGGCTTGGGAGCAGTTCTTC.

The chain links TRBV7-9 to TRBJ1-5, with a possible D match to TRBD1 (6 bases). CDR3 size: 14 residues. The V gene lost 5 bases and the J gene lost 9 bases, with 17 bases spanning the gap. The germline V gene has CDR1 SEHNR and CDR2 FQNEAQ (reference sequence). This CDR3 reads CASSPTGTLGPQHF. In nucleotides, the CDR3 is TGTGCCAGCAGCCCCACAGGGACCCTAGGGCCCCAGCATTTT.

The rearrangement joins TRBV3-1 (or the pseudogene TRBV3-2) to TRBJ1-6, with D unresolved. The CDR3 extends over 13 amino acids. V lost 4 bases and J lost 9, with 10 bases in between. CDR1 and CDR2 from the germline V gene are LGHDT and YNNKEL (reference sequence). CDR3 nucleotide sequence: TGTGCCAGCAGCCCGGCGTCGGGTTCACCCCTCCACTTT. This codes for CASSPASGSPLHF.

The chain joins TRBV7-9 to TRBJ1-2; D call uncertain. Trimming shortened V by 1 base and J by 3 bases, and 6 bases separated the two germline ends. The V gene's germline CDR1 is SEHNR and CDR2 FQNEAQ (reference sequence). The CDR3 consists of 13 residues. The CDR3 coding sequence is TGTGCCAGCAGCTTAGATCCTTACTATGGCTACACCTTC. It yields the protein CASSLDPYYGYTF.

This chain connects TRBV30 to TRBJ1-5; D uncertain. Looked up from germline, CDR1 is GTSNPN and CDR2 is SVGIG (reference sequence). The CDR3 extends over 14 amino acids. V was trimmed by 2 bases and J by 0 bases, leaving 8 bases between them. The CDR3 region is CAWSRENSNQPQHF. The DNA of the CDR3 is TGTGCCTGGAGTCGGGAGAATAGCAATCAGCCCCAGCATTTT.

This clone turned up a few times. V gene TRBV6-5 combines with J gene TRBJ2-7; 7 bases match TRBD1. Germline V lookup: CDR1 MNHEY, CDR2 SVGAGI. V shed 5 bases and J 4 bases; nucleotides not matched to a gene: 5. The CDR3 loop spans 13 amino acids. The CDR3 nucleotides read TGTGCCAGCAGTCGGACAGGACCGTACGAGCAGTACTTC. Protein product: CASSRTGPYEQYF.

This clone appeared a few times. The V call is TRBV5-8, the J call TRBJ1-2; a possible D gene is TRBD1 (5 bases). The length of the CDR3 is 12 residues. Trimming took 8 bases from V and 4 from J, leaving 12 bases between them. Germline CDR1 is SGHTS and CDR2 is YDEGEE. CDR3 protein: CASRQTIYGYTF. The CDR3 DNA follows: TGTGCCAGTCGACAGACAATCTATGGCTACACCTTC.

The chain couples TRBV4-2 to TRBJ2-1; TRBD2 aligns across 11 bases. Germline CDR1 is LGHNA and CDR2 is YNFKEQ. The ends lost 0 bases at V and 13 bases at J; junction bases unmatched: 11. The CDR3 extends over 16 amino acids. The CDR3, as DNA: TGTGCCAGCAGCCAAGATAGGGGGACTAGCGGTGGGGCACAGTTCTTC. Its protein product is CASSQDRGTSGGAQFF.

CDR3 sequence: CASSFRWDTEAFF. In nucleotides, the CDR3 is TGTGCCAGCAGTTTTCGGTGGGACACTGAAGCTTTCTTT. The genes are TRBV12-3 or TRBV12-4 and TRBJ1-1; no firm D call. V shed 3 bases and J shed 3 bases, with 8 bases lying between them. CDR3 length: 13 residues.

The chain has TRBV6-5 and TRBJ2-7, with TRBD2 identical over 14 bases. CDR3 length: 15 residues. CDR1 and CDR2 (germline): MNHEY, SVGAGI. With V trimmed by 7 bases and J by 6 bases, 8 bases remained unmatched. The CDR3 is CASTRPGLAGVEQYF. The CDR3 nucleotides are TGTGCCAGCACTAGACCGGGACTAGCGGGGGTCGAGCAGTACTTC.